Listed below are T cell receptor beta chains from one sample, sequenced in a study of T cell responses to AZD1222 COVID-19 vaccine. Using immunoSEQ multiplex PCR, the repertoire was profiled, and TCRdb retains in-frame clones only, with some absent. The sample includes some 180,000 clones, roughly 93% of them seen just once. The sequencing here drew on peripheral blood, taken 28 days after the second dose of the MenACWY control vaccine. The origin of the receptors is an adult who received the MenACWY meningococcal vaccine as a control. CDR3s include the opening cysteine and the closing phenylalanine or tryptophan. Each record gives: clone size, D gene, J gene, CDR3 length, V gene, CDR3 protein, CDR3 DNA. D genes are given only for firm matches. Where a row states a size, it is once, few, many or the class of an expanded clone; other rows omit it.

clone_size: once
d_call: NA
j_call: TRBJ2-3
cdr3_length: 15
v_call: TRBV7-8
cdr3_aa: CASSLEGGSTDTQYF
cdr3_nt: TGTGCCAGCAGCTTAGAGGGGGGTAGCACAGATACGCAGTATTTT

clone_size: NA
d_call: NA
j_call: TRBJ1-2
cdr3_length: 14
v_call: TRBV5-5
cdr3_aa: CASSPDEANYGYTF
cdr3_nt: TGTGCCAGCAGCCCCGATGAAGCTAACTATGGCTACACCTTC

clone_size: NA
d_call: TRBD2
j_call: TRBJ2-1
cdr3_length: 15
v_call: TRBV19
cdr3_aa: CASSSWTRPYNEQFF
cdr3_nt: TGTGCCAGTAGTTCTTGGACTAGACCCTACAATGAGCAGTTCTTC

clone_size: NA
d_call: TRBD1
j_call: TRBJ2-1
cdr3_length: 12
v_call: TRBV6-5
cdr3_aa: CASSPTGDEQFF
cdr3_nt: TGTGCCAGCAGCCCCACAGGGGATGAGCAGTTCTTC

clone_size: NA
d_call: NA
j_call: TRBJ1-4
cdr3_length: 13
v_call: TRBV12-3/TRBV12-4
cdr3_aa: CASFRGVNEKLFF
cdr3_nt: TGTGCCAGCTTCCGGGGGGTGAATGAAAAACTGTTTTTT

clone_size: NA
d_call: NA
j_call: TRBJ1-2
cdr3_length: 13
v_call: TRBV25-1
cdr3_aa: CASADGGRYGYTF
cdr3_nt: TGTGCCAGCGCAGACGGGGGGAGATATGGCTACACCTTC

clone_size: NA
d_call: NA
j_call: TRBJ2-5
cdr3_length: 13
v_call: TRBV5-1
cdr3_aa: CASSFGDEETQYF
cdr3_nt: TGCGCCAGCAGCTTCGGGGATGAGGAGACCCAGTACTTC

clone_size: NA
d_call: TRBD2
j_call: TRBJ2-7
cdr3_length: 16
v_call: TRBV2
cdr3_aa: CASRATSGGRLYEQYF
cdr3_nt: TGTGCCAGCAGGGCGACTAGCGGGGGCCGCCTCTACGAGCAGTACTTC

clone_size: NA
d_call: NA
j_call: TRBJ1-1
cdr3_length: 13
v_call: TRBV12-5
cdr3_aa: CASGLGQNTEAFF
cdr3_nt: TGTGCTAGTGGTTTGGGACAGAACACTGAAGCTTTCTTT

clone_size: NA
d_call: NA
j_call: TRBJ2-7
cdr3_length: 12
v_call: TRBV28
cdr3_aa: CASSLSPYEQYF
cdr3_nt: TGTGCCAGCAGCTTATCACCCTACGAGCAGTACTTC

clone_size: NA
d_call: TRBD1
j_call: TRBJ1-2
cdr3_length: 16
v_call: TRBV6-6
cdr3_aa: CASSPDRGRSNYGYTF
cdr3_nt: TGTGCCAGCAGCCCAGACAGGGGGCGAAGCAACTATGGCTACACCTTC

clone_size: once
d_call: NA
j_call: TRBJ1-2
cdr3_length: 13
v_call: TRBV6-1
cdr3_aa: CASSEAGLGPQVF
cdr3_nt: TGTGCCAGCAGTGAAGCGGGGTTAGGGCCTCAGGTCTTC

clone_size: once
d_call: NA
j_call: TRBJ2-3
cdr3_length: 13
v_call: TRBV7-9
cdr3_aa: CASSFGNTDTQYF
cdr3_nt: TGTGCCAGCAGTTTCGGGAACACAGATACGCAGTATTTT

clone_size: NA
d_call: TRBD1
j_call: TRBJ1-6
cdr3_length: 15
v_call: TRBV28
cdr3_aa: CASIPAPGGNSPLHF
cdr3_nt: TGTGCCAGCATACCCGCCCCAGGGGGAAATTCACCCCTCCACTTT

clone_size: NA
d_call: NA
j_call: TRBJ1-2
cdr3_length: 14
v_call: TRBV4-2
cdr3_aa: CASSQVDPVRGYTF
cdr3_nt: TGTGCCAGCAGCCAAGTAGATCCGGTACGTGGCTACACCTTC

clone_size: NA
d_call: TRBD2
j_call: TRBJ2-5
cdr3_length: 14
v_call: TRBV18
cdr3_aa: CASSPGLGGETQYF
cdr3_nt: TGTGCCAGCTCACCTGGACTAGGTGGAGAGACCCAGTACTTC

clone_size: NA
d_call: NA
j_call: TRBJ1-2
cdr3_length: 12
v_call: TRBV5-4
cdr3_aa: CASSLELYGYTF
cdr3_nt: TGTGCCAGCAGCTTGGAACTCTATGGCTACACCTTC

clone_size: NA
d_call: NA
j_call: TRBJ2-1
cdr3_length: 15
v_call: TRBV3-1/TRBV3-2
cdr3_aa: CASSPVGAGGNEQFF
cdr3_nt: TGTGCCAGCAGCCCCGTGGGGGCTGGGGGCAATGAGCAGTTCTTC

clone_size: once
d_call: NA
j_call: TRBJ1-1
cdr3_length: 14
v_call: TRBV4-1
cdr3_aa: CASSRTTGNTEAFF
cdr3_nt: TGCGCCAGCAGCCGGACTACTGGGAACACTGAAGCTTTCTTT

clone_size: NA
d_call: NA
j_call: TRBJ1-2
cdr3_length: 14
v_call: TRBV6-1
cdr3_aa: CASSEATASYGYTF
cdr3_nt: TGTGCCAGCAGTGAAGCGACAGCTAGTTATGGCTACACCTTC

clone_size: NA
d_call: NA
j_call: TRBJ1-2
cdr3_length: 15
v_call: TRBV7-9
cdr3_aa: CASSFLGQAVFGYTF
cdr3_nt: TGTGCCAGCAGCTTTCTCGGGCAGGCCGTATTTGGCTACACCTTC

clone_size: NA
d_call: TRBD1
j_call: TRBJ1-1
cdr3_length: 15
v_call: TRBV4-1
cdr3_aa: CASSQGSGGTTEAFF
cdr3_nt: TGCGCCAGCAGCCAAGGGTCAGGGGGGACCACTGAAGCTTTCTTT

clone_size: NA
d_call: NA
j_call: TRBJ2-5
cdr3_length: 12
v_call: TRBV18
cdr3_aa: CASSLYQETQYF
cdr3_nt: TGTGCCAGCTCCCTGTACCAAGAGACCCAGTACTTC

clone_size: NA
d_call: NA
j_call: TRBJ2-2
cdr3_length: 16
v_call: TRBV15
cdr3_aa: CATSRDRGQNTGELFF
cdr3_nt: TGTGCCACCAGCAGAGATCGGGGGCAGAACACCGGGGAGCTGTTTTTT

clone_size: NA
d_call: TRBD1
j_call: TRBJ2-6
cdr3_length: 14
v_call: TRBV2
cdr3_aa: CARQGALGANVLTF
cdr3_nt: TGTGCCAGACAGGGGGCGCTCGGGGCCAACGTCCTGACTTTC

clone_size: NA
d_call: NA
j_call: TRBJ2-2
cdr3_length: 15
v_call: TRBV19
cdr3_aa: CASSIFQRNTGELFF
cdr3_nt: TGTGCCAGTAGTATTTTTCAGAGGAACACCGGGGAGCTGTTTTTT

clone_size: NA
d_call: NA
j_call: TRBJ2-5
cdr3_length: 11
v_call: TRBV18
cdr3_aa: CASSQQETQYF
cdr3_nt: TGTGCCAGCTCACAACAAGAGACCCAGTACTTC

clone_size: NA
d_call: NA
j_call: TRBJ1-5
cdr3_length: 13
v_call: TRBV3-1/TRBV3-2
cdr3_aa: CASSQVAAGRQHF
cdr3_nt: TGTGCCAGCAGCCAAGTGGCCGCAGGTCGACAGCATTTT

clone_size: NA
d_call: NA
j_call: TRBJ1-5
cdr3_length: 14
v_call: TRBV3-1/TRBV3-2
cdr3_aa: CASSQGGSNQPQHF
cdr3_nt: TGTGCCAGCAGCCAAGGGGGGTCCAATCAGCCCCAGCATTTT

clone_size: NA
d_call: NA
j_call: TRBJ1-1
cdr3_length: 15
v_call: TRBV19
cdr3_aa: CASSTTWGARTEAFF
cdr3_nt: TGTGCCAGTAGTACCACCTGGGGGGCTAGGACTGAAGCTTTCTTT

clone_size: NA
d_call: NA
j_call: TRBJ2-5
cdr3_length: 14
v_call: TRBV5-4
cdr3_aa: CASSRPMPAETQYF
cdr3_nt: TGTGCCAGCAGCCGACCTATGCCGGCCGAGACCCAGTACTTC

clone_size: NA
d_call: TRBD2
j_call: TRBJ2-3
cdr3_length: 17
v_call: TRBV7-2
cdr3_aa: CASSPPGLAGGTDTQYF
cdr3_nt: TGTGCCAGCAGCCCCCCGGGACTAGCGGGGGGCACAGATACGCAGTATTTT

clone_size: NA
d_call: NA
j_call: TRBJ2-7
cdr3_length: 14
v_call: TRBV11-2
cdr3_aa: CASSRTLVGSEQYF
cdr3_nt: TGTGCCAGCAGCCGAACTTTGGTGGGTTCCGAGCAGTACTTC

clone_size: NA
d_call: TRBD1
j_call: TRBJ2-5
cdr3_length: 12
v_call: TRBV6-5
cdr3_aa: CAGWDRVETQYF
cdr3_nt: TGTGCTGGATGGGACAGGGTAGAGACCCAGTACTTC

clone_size: NA
d_call: NA
j_call: TRBJ2-5
cdr3_length: 13
v_call: TRBV12-3/TRBV12-4
cdr3_aa: CASRLGQQETQYF
cdr3_nt: TGTGCCAGCAGACTTGGACAGCAAGAGACCCAGTACTTC

clone_size: NA
d_call: NA
j_call: TRBJ2-1
cdr3_length: 16
v_call: TRBV7-9
cdr3_aa: CASTKARGAAYNEQFF
cdr3_nt: TGTGCCAGCACCAAAGCCCGGGGGGCTGCCTACAATGAGCAGTTCTTC

clone_size: NA
d_call: NA
j_call: TRBJ2-2
cdr3_length: 17
v_call: TRBV7-9
cdr3_aa: CASSPIGRGQVTGELFF
cdr3_nt: TGTGCCAGCAGCCCTATTGGGCGGGGGCAGGTCACCGGGGAGCTGTTTTTT